These 32 T cell receptor beta chains were sequenced from one sample in a study of blood T cell repertoires in COVID-19. Assay: immunoSEQ multiplex PCR; the TCRdb copy retains only in-frame clones and omits some. The sample contains approximately 250,000 clones, around 82% of which appear only once. Material: peripheral blood. Receptors originate from a human donor in a cohort sampled during active COVID-19.

V and J are TRBV5-8 and TRBJ1-1, with 7 bases matching TRBD1. After removal of 4 bases from V and 9 bases from J, the junction contained 6 bases not matched to a gene. The CDR3 runs to 12 residues. Germline V gene sequence: CDR1 SGHTS, CDR2 YDEGEE. CDR3 coding DNA: TGTGCCAGCAGCGTCCAGGGGGTACAAGCTTTCTTT. It is translated as CASSVQGVQAFF.

This clone was recorded only once. The chain uses TRBV15 and TRBJ2-7; 7 nucleotides align to TRBD1. The CDR3 runs 15 residues. The V gene's germline CDR1 is LNHNV and CDR2 YYDKDF (reference sequence). V was pared by 1 base and J by 0 bases, with 3 bases of the junction left unmatched. This CDR3 reads CATSRAGQASYEQYF. The CDR3 coding sequence is TGTGCCACCAGCAGAGCCGGACAGGCCTCCTACGAGCAGTACTTC.

V usage is TRBV9 and J usage is TRBJ2-4; D remains unclear. The germline V and J ends were trimmed by 1 base and 0 bases, with 11 bases remaining between them. The length of the CDR3 is 16 residues. CDR1 is SGDLS, CDR2 YYNGEE, per germline. The CDR3 DNA reads as TGTGCCAGCAGCGTATATTTAATACTAGCCAAAAACATTCAGTACTTC. It is translated as CASSVYLILAKNIQYF.

V is TRBV3-1 (or the pseudogene TRBV3-2) and J is TRBJ1-4; 7 nucleotides align to TRBD1. The CDR3 consists of 15 residues. V dropped 0 bases and J dropped 7; count of bases not matched to a gene: 5. Germline V gives CDR1 LGHDT, CDR2 YNNKEL (reference sequence). CDR3 protein: CASSQERGRGEKLFF. CDR3 sequence (DNA): TGTGCCAGCAGCCAAGAAAGGGGGCGCGGTGAAAAACTGTTTTTT.

The chain joins TRBV6-6 to TRBJ2-7; D is possibly TRBD1 (5 bases). Germline loops: CDR1 MNHNY, CDR2 SVGAGI (reference sequence). Trimming stripped 6 bases from V and 3 bases from J, with 15 bases between. The CDR3 sequence is 14 residues long. Here the CDR3 DNA reads TGTGCCAGCAGGGGTCAGGGTCGCAGCTACGAGCAGTACTTC. Protein product: CASRGQGRSYEQYF.

The gene calls are TRBV3-1 (or the pseudogene TRBV3-2) and TRBJ1-1, with D unclear. The CDR3 consists of 12 residues. Germline loops: CDR1 LGHDT, CDR2 YNNKEL (reference sequence). Trimming left V 5 bases short and J 5 bases short, with 9 bases between. CDR3 nucleotide sequence: TGTGCCAGCAGCAGGCGAGGAACTGAAGCTTTCTTT. Translating it yields CASSRRGTEAFF.

The chain uses TRBV21-1 and TRBJ1-2. TRBV21-1 is flagged as a pseudogene. This CDR3 spans 15 amino acids. CDR3 sequence reads: CASSKMGLAGHGYTF. In nucleotides, the CDR3 is TGTGCCAGCAGCAAAATGGGACTCGCGGGCCATGGCTACACCTTC.

The V call is TRBV5-4, the J call TRBJ1-1, with D possibly TRBD1 on 6 matching bases. Trimming removed 4 bases from V and 3 bases from J, with 13 bases in between. This CDR3 has 14 amino acids. Germline CDR1 SGHNT, CDR2 YYREEE (reference sequence). In DNA form, the CDR3 reads TGTGCCAGCAGCGCAGGGGCGGAGTACACTGAAGCTTTCTTT. Translated: CASSAGAEYTEAFF.

V gene TRBV7-2 combines with J gene TRBJ2-7, with a tentative D call TRBD2 (6 bases). CDR1 and CDR2 from the germline V gene are SGHTA and FQGNSA. V dropped 6 bases and J dropped 1 base, with 13 bases sitting between them. The CDR3 loop spans 14 amino acids. The CDR3 protein is CASRTLGGSYEQYF. The CDR3 nucleotides are TGTGCCAGCAGAACCCTCGGAGGGTCCTACGAGCAGTACTTC. The variable domain in full, with the rest retrieved from reference TRBV7-2 and TRBJ2-7, is GAGVSQSPSNKVTEKGKDVELRCDPISGHTALYWYRQSLGQGLEFLIYFQGNSAPDKSGLPSDRFSAERTGGSVSTLTIQRTQQEDSAVYLCASRTLGGSYEQYFGPGTRLTVT.

This chain links TRBV5-4 with TRBJ2-1; 13 bases are shared with TRBD2. CDR1 is SGHNT, CDR2 YYREEE, per germline (reference sequence). The CDR3 is 17 residues long. V shed 4 bases, J shed 14 bases, and the junction held 18 bases outside the gene matches. CDR3 sequence: CASSLRLAGGRAPQEFF. CDR3 DNA sequence: TGTGCCAGCAGCCTAAGACTAGCGGGAGGCCGCGCGCCACAGGAGTTCTTC.

V is TRBV2 and J is TRBJ2-2, with no clear D. The CDR3 runs to 14 residues. The V end was cut by 3 bases, the J end by 3 bases, with 8 bases between. CDR1 SNHLY and CDR2 FYNNEI come from the germline V gene. The CDR3: CASSEFSYTGELFF. CDR3 DNA: TGTGCCAGCAGTGAGTTCTCTTACACCGGGGAGCTGTTTTTT.

The rearrangement joins TRBV28 to TRBJ1-2; TRBD1 agrees at 7 bases. Trimming removed 7 bases from V and 1 base from J; junction bases left unmatched: 9. The CDR3 has 15 residues. CDR1 and CDR2 (germline): MDHEN, SYDVKM. DNA for the CDR3: TGTGCCAGCACCATAACAGGGGCCCTTAACTATGGCTACACCTTC. It encodes CASTITGALNYGYTF.

This clone was picked up one time. The V gene is TRBV10-2, the J gene TRBJ1-3; D gene ambiguous. The CDR3 consists of 13 residues. With 0 bases removed from V and 6 bases from J, the gap between germline ends came to 6 bases. Germline V gene sequence: CDR1 WSHSY, CDR2 SAAADI. The chain's CDR3 is CASSESDKNTIYF. The DNA of the CDR3 is TGCGCCAGCAGTGAGTCTGACAAAAACACCATATATTTT.

This chain joins TRBV3-1 (or the pseudogene TRBV3-2) and TRBJ1-6; 10 nucleotides line up with TRBD1. The ends lost 4 bases at V and 14 bases at J; junction bases unmatched: 8. The germline gives CDR1 LGHDT, CDR2 YNNKEL (reference sequence). The length of the CDR3 is 14 residues. CDR3 DNA sequence: TGTGCCAGCAGCCTCCGACAGGGGGCGAAATCCCTCCACTTT. Translating it yields CASSLRQGAKSLHF.

The chain carries TRBV28 and TRBJ2-7, with 12 bases aligning to TRBD2. After removal of 5 bases from V and 4 bases from J, the junction contained 9 bases not matched to a gene. The CDR3 loop spans 16 amino acids. Germline CDR1 and CDR2: MDHEN and SYDVKM. CDR3 coding DNA: TGTGCCAGCAGTGCCTCTAGCGGGGGGGCTATGTACGAGCAGTACTTC. Residues: CASSASSGGAMYEQYF. Full variable domain (rest looked up from reference TRBV28 and TRBJ2-7): DVKVTQSSRYLVKRTGEKVFLECVQDMDHENMFWYRQDPGLGLRLIYFSYDVKMKEKGDIPEGYSVSREKKERFSLILESASTNQTSMYLCASSASSGGAMYEQYFGPGTRLTVT.

CDR3 nucleotides: TGTGCCATCAGTGAGTCGCCATGGCGGGGGAACTACGAGCAGTACTTC. This translates into CAISESPWRGNYEQYF. The rearrangement joins TRBV10-3 to TRBJ2-7; TRBD2 agrees at 7 bases. CDR1 is ENHRY and CDR2 is SYGVKD in the germline V gene. V dropped 0 bases and J dropped 3; count of bases not matched to a gene: 8. The CDR3 length is 16 residues.

This chain links TRBV1 with TRBJ2-5; TRBD2 is the table's D call and was not checked against the DNA. TRBV1 is a recognized pseudogene. The CDR3 totals 17 residues. CDR3 nucleotide sequence: TGCACCAAACACGTAGGACTAAGCAGCGGGGGGAGGAAGACCCAGTACTTC. This translates into CTKHVGLSSGGRKTQYF.

The DNA of the CDR3 is TGTGCCAGTAGTATGGTCGATGGACTAGGGGGGCAAGAGACCCAGTACTTC. Protein product: CASSMVDGLGGQETQYF. V and J are TRBV19 and TRBJ2-5; the D gene is possibly TRBD2 (7 bases). Trimming shortened V by 3 bases and J by 2 bases, and 19 bases separated the two germline ends. The CDR3 totals 17 residues. The germline CDR1 and CDR2 sequences are LNHDA and SQIVND (reference sequence).

The chain joins TRBV18 to TRBJ2-2, with D possibly being TRBD2 (6 bases). The CDR3 totals 15 residues. V lost 4 bases and J 4 bases, leaving 13 bases between the germline ends. Per the germline V gene, CDR1 is KGHSH and CDR2 is LQKENI. This chain's CDR3 is CASSLPAGTTGELFF. The CDR3 DNA reads TGTGCCAGCTCACTTCCCGCGGGAACCACCGGGGAGCTGTTTTTT.

The V call is TRBV6-2 or TRBV6-3, the J call TRBJ2-7; no clear D gene. Trimming shortened V by 3 bases and J by 6 bases, and 21 bases separated the two germline ends. This CDR3 is 16 amino acids long. The V gene's germline CDR1 is MNHEY and CDR2 SVGEGT. Written as DNA, the CDR3 is TGTGCCAGCAGTTATCAACGGCGGCTAAGGTGTCGCGAGCAGTACTTC. It specifies CASSYQRRLRCREQYF.

The V call is TRBV5-4, the J call TRBJ2-5; 12 nucleotides line up with TRBD2. The CDR3 has 15 residues. Per germline, CDR1 SGHNT and CDR2 YYREEE (reference sequence). V was pared by 4 bases and J by 4 bases, with 5 bases of the junction left unmatched. Here the CDR3 DNA reads TGTGCCAGCAGCACTCAGACTAGCGGGAGAGAGACCCAGTACTTC. Residues: CASSTQTSGRETQYF. Drawing the rest from reference TRBV5-4 and TRBJ2-5, the complete variable domain is ETGVTQSPTHLIKTRGQQVTLRCSSQSGHNTVSWYQQALGQGPQFIFQYYREEENGRGNFPPRFSGLQFPNYSSELNVNALELDDSALYLCASSTQTSGRETQYFGPGTRLLVL.

The chain links TRBV3-1 (or the pseudogene TRBV3-2) to TRBJ1-3, with 7 bases lining up with TRBD1. The germline V gene has CDR1 LGHDT and CDR2 YNNKEL (reference sequence). The J segment lost 3 bases and the V segment lost 1 base, leaving 3 bases of the junction unmatched. The CDR3 has 15 residues. In DNA, the CDR3 is TGTGCCAGCAGCCAAGTAGGGGGCGGTGGAAACACCATATATTTT. Its translation: CASSQVGGGGNTIYF.

The chain recombines TRBV3-1 (or the pseudogene TRBV3-2) with TRBJ2-1; TRBD2 aligns across 8 bases. The V gene end was trimmed by 2 bases and the J gene end by 0 bases; junction bases not matched to a gene: 6. The germline gives CDR1 LGHDT, CDR2 YNNKEL (reference sequence). The CDR3 consists of 17 residues. CDR3 bases: TGTGCCAGCAGCCAAATCTCGGGGGGGAGCTCCTACAATGAGCAGTTCTTC. Translating it yields CASSQISGGSSYNEQFF.

The J gene is TRBJ1-1, the V gene TRBV5-6, with unresolved D. The V end was cut by 0 bases, the J end by 4 bases, with 10 bases between. CDR3 length: 14 amino acids. Germline loops: CDR1 SGHDT, CDR2 YYEEEE. The CDR3 sequence: CASSLAGVGTEAFF. The CDR3 region has the DNA TGTGCCAGCAGCTTGGCCGGGGTTGGCACTGAAGCTTTCTTT.

The rearrangement uses TRBV18 and TRBJ2-7; 8 bases map to TRBD2. The CDR3 is 15 amino acids. After removal of 6 bases from V and 2 bases from J, the junction contained 9 bases not matched to a gene. The germline CDR1 and CDR2 sequences are KGHSH and LQKENI. The CDR3 protein is CASSPTSVNAYEQYF. The CDR3 bases are TGTGCCAGCTCGCCGACTAGCGTAAATGCCTACGAGCAGTACTTC.

This clone was found once. V is TRBV6-2 or TRBV6-3 and J is TRBJ1-2; a possible D gene is TRBD1 (5 bases). The germline V gene encodes CDR1 MNHEY and CDR2 SVGEGT. The CDR3 covers 16 residues. Trimming shortened V by 2 bases and J by 5 bases, and 18 bases separated the two germline ends. The CDR3: CASSYPSAGLSYGYTF. Written as DNA, the CDR3 is TGTGCCAGCAGTTACCCTTCGGCAGGGCTATCATATGGCTACACCTTC.

The chain employs TRBV5-6 and TRBJ1-5, with 10 nucleotides matching TRBD1. This CDR3 has 15 amino acids. Per the germline V gene, CDR1 is SGHDT and CDR2 is YYEEEE. Trimming took 2 bases from V and 6 from J; bases not matched to a gene: 5. This chain's CDR3 is CASSLWDRGGQPQHF. CDR3 DNA sequence: TGTGCCAGCAGCTTATGGGACAGGGGAGGTCAGCCCCAGCATTTT. Based on the CDR3 plus reference TRBV5-6 and TRBJ1-5, the full variable domain is DAGVTQSPTHLIKTRGQQVTLRCSPKSGHDTVSWYQQALGQGPQFIFQYYEEEERQRGNFPDRFSGHQFPNYSSELNVNALLLGDSALYLCASSLWDRGGQPQHFGDGTRLSIL.

This chain joins TRBV28 and TRBJ1-2, with D possibly TRBD1 on 5 matching bases. V lost 5 bases and J 3 bases, leaving 10 bases between the germline ends. The CDR3 contains 13 residues. The V gene's germline CDR1 is MDHEN and CDR2 SYDVKM. In nucleotides, the CDR3 is TGTGCCAGCAGTCCGGCAGGGTACTATGGCTACACCTTC. Amino acid sequence: CASSPAGYYGYTF.

The V call is TRBV28, the J call TRBJ2-7; D perhaps matches TRBD2 (5 bases). Deletions cut 5 bases from V and 4 bases from J, with 21 bases between. This CDR3 comprises 16 residues. CDR1 MDHEN and CDR2 SYDVKM come from the germline V gene. DNA for the CDR3: TGTGCCAGCAGTCCCACGATTGCCCGCGGGTGGTACGAGCAGTACTTC. Amino acid sequence: CASSPTIARGWYEQYF.

The rearrangement links TRBV15 to TRBJ1-5; D unresolved. Germline lookup yields CDR1 LNHNV and CDR2 YYDKDF (reference sequence). Trimming shortened V by 4 bases and J by 0 bases, and 4 bases separated the two germline ends. This CDR3 is built from 13 residues. CDR3 nucleotides: TGTGCCACCAGCACAAATAGCAATCAGCCCCAGCATTTT. Protein product: CATSTNSNQPQHF. Together with reference TRBV15 and TRBJ1-5, the CDR3 gives the full variable domain: DAMVIQNPRYQVTQFGKPVTLSCSQTLNHNVMYWYQQKSSQAPKLLFHYYDKDFNNEADTPDNFQSRRPNTSFCFLDIRSPGLGDTAMYLCATSTNSNQPQHFGDGTRLSIL.

The chain uses TRBV2 and TRBJ2-1, with D hard to call. V gave up 4 bases and J gave up 2 bases, with 9 bases separating them. This CDR3 is built from 14 residues. Germline V lookup: CDR1 SNHLY, CDR2 FYNNEI. CDR3 DNA: TGTGCCAGCAGTGCGGTAAGCGCCTACAATGAGCAGTTCTTC. It encodes CASSAVSAYNEQFF.

This chain joins TRBV28 and TRBJ2-5; 7 bases map to TRBD2. Germline V CDR1 and CDR2: MDHEN, SYDVKM. The CDR3 has 15 residues. V was clipped by 6 bases and J by 2 bases; unmatched bases: 9. The CDR3 DNA follows: TGTGCCAGCAGCTCGGTGTGGCGGGGGCAAGAGACCCAGTACTTC. The encoded protein is CASSSVWRGQETQYF.